These 28 T cell receptor beta chains were all obtained from the same sample, sequenced in a study of blood T cell repertoires in COVID-19. Profiling relied on immunoSEQ multiplex PCR, and the TCRdb table lists in-frame clones only, not all of them. The data show over 100,000 clones, roughly 90% seen once. Source material: peripheral blood. The receptors come from a man aged 35 to 55 with acute or convalescent COVID-19.

This clone was seen a few times. This sequence joins TRBV21-1 and TRBJ1-6. TRBV21-1 is a known pseudogene. The length of the CDR3 is 19 residues. CDR3 nucleotides: TGTGCCAGCAGCAAAGCGTCCCAGAATTTGGACTTCATCAATTCACCCCTCCACTTT. Residues: CASSKASQNLDFINSPLHF.

This rearrangement joins TRBV20-1 to TRBJ1-1; TRBD1 matches at 8 bases. Germline assignment: CDR1 DFQATT and CDR2 SNEGSKA (reference sequence). This CDR3 is 11 amino acids long. V shed 1 base and J 10 bases; nucleotides not matched to a gene: 2. The CDR3: CSARATGVAFF. In nucleotides, the CDR3 is TGCAGTGCTAGAGCGACAGGGGTAGCTTTCTTT.

The chain links TRBV6-2 or TRBV6-3 to TRBJ2-3; D call uncertain. The CDR3 consists of 15 residues. Trimming removed 4 bases at V and 1 base at J, with 12 bases between. Germline V gene data show CDR1 as MNHEY and CDR2 as SVGEGT. DNA of the CDR3: TGTGCCAGCAGTTCCCTCCTGCGAGGCACAGATACGCAGTATTTT. Amino acid sequence: CASSSLLRGTDTQYF.

V usage is TRBV30 and J usage is TRBJ1-1; D remains ambiguous. Germline V gene lookup returns CDR1 GTSNPN and CDR2 SVGIG (reference sequence). V was clipped by 4 bases and J by 8 bases, with 11 bases between them. The length of the CDR3 is 11 residues. As DNA, the CDR3 is TGTGCCTGGACCTTAGAGGTGGAAGCTTTCTTT. Protein product: CAWTLEVEAFF.

The chain carries TRBV15 and TRBJ2-1, with D possibly TRBD2 on 7 matching bases. The V gene's germline CDR1 is LNHNV and CDR2 YYDKDF (reference sequence). The CDR3 runs 16 residues. Trimming removed 1 base at V and 6 bases at J, with 16 bases between. This chain's CDR3 is CATSRGGGRPVNEQFF. CDR3 nucleotide sequence: TGTGCCACCAGCAGAGGGGGGGGGCGTCCTGTCAATGAGCAGTTCTTC.

The chain links TRBV19 to TRBJ2-1; maybe TRBD2 (7 bases). The CDR3 is 16 amino acids. In germline, CDR1 is LNHDA, CDR2 SQIVND (reference sequence). The germline V and J ends were trimmed by 2 bases and 8 bases, with 19 bases remaining between them. This CDR3 is CASSISFVQGGDEQFF. DNA of the CDR3: TGTGCCAGTAGTATATCGTTCGTACAAGGGGGGGATGAGCAGTTCTTC.

This chain joins TRBV4-2 and TRBJ1-6, with D tentatively TRBD1 (5 bases). CDR3 size: 15 residues. Germline-derived CDR1 and CDR2 are LGHNA and YNFKEQ. The V and J ends lost 3 bases and 0 bases respectively, with 6 bases between them. In DNA, the CDR3 is TGTGCCAGCAGCCAGACAGTCTCCTATAATTCACCCCTCCACTTT. It translates to CASSQTVSYNSPLHF.

The V call is TRBV19, the J call TRBJ1-6; 11 nucleotides match TRBD1. CDR3 length: 16 residues. J lost 4 bases, V lost 5 bases, and 4 bases had no gene match. CDR1 and CDR2 from the germline V gene are LNHDA and SQIVND (reference sequence). In DNA, the CDR3 is TGTGCCAGTAGTTCCCGGGACAGGGGGTATAATTCACCCCTCCACTTT. Encoded protein: CASSSRDRGYNSPLHF.

The chain couples TRBV5-1 to TRBJ1-3; TRBD1 is a possible D gene (6 bases). This CDR3 comprises 14 residues. V lost 4 bases to trimming and J lost 4 bases, with 12 bases between them. In germline, CDR1 is SGHRS, CDR2 YFSETQ. As DNA, the CDR3 is TGCGCCAGCAGCCCAGGGACACCAGGAAACACCATATATTTT. This codes for CASSPGTPGNTIYF.

The chain recombines TRBV6-5 with TRBJ2-7, with 9 bases identical to TRBD1. The CDR3 spans 13 residues. V was pared by 6 bases and J by 3 bases, with 3 bases of the junction left unmatched. Germline CDR1 reads MNHEY; CDR2 reads SVGAGI. The CDR3 nucleotides are TGTGCCAGCAGCGGGGACAGGGACTACGAGCAGTACTTC. It specifies CASSGDRDYEQYF.

The chain uses TRBV5-6 and TRBJ1-1; 8 nucleotides align to TRBD1. V was clipped by 4 bases and J by 5 bases; unmatched bases: 4. The CDR3 extends over 13 amino acids. Per germline, CDR1 SGHDT and CDR2 YYEEEE. CDR3 residues: CASSQTGVTEAFF. The CDR3 DNA follows: TGTGCCAGCAGCCAGACAGGGGTAACTGAAGCTTTCTTT.

The chain couples TRBV19 to TRBJ1-4; the D is unclear. Trimming shortened V by 1 base and J by 5 bases, and 11 bases separated the two germline ends. The CDR3 is 15 residues long. The germline V gene has CDR1 LNHDA and CDR2 SQIVND (reference sequence). CDR3 region: CASSIVASRNEKLFF. CDR3 nucleotide sequence: TGTGCCAGTAGTATAGTGGCCTCACGAAATGAAAAACTGTTTTTT.

The chain joins TRBV15 to TRBJ1-1; no firm D call. The germline V gene encodes CDR1 LNHNV and CDR2 YYDKDF (reference sequence). Trimming cost V 3 bases and J 1 base, with 6 bases left between them. The CDR3 has 13 residues. This chain's CDR3 is CATSRTRNTEAFF. In nucleotides, the CDR3 is TGTGCCACCAGCAGGACACGGAACACTGAAGCTTTCTTT.

The V and J genes are TRBV7-9 and TRBJ1-2; maybe TRBD1 (5 bases). The CDR3 runs to 14 residues. Germline values: CDR1 SEHNR, CDR2 FQNEAQ (reference sequence). Trimming removed 6 bases from V and 10 bases from J, with 21 bases in between. The CDR3 nucleotides read TGTGCCAGCAGACTTAACTCCGGAGGGGACGACTACACCTTC. It specifies CASRLNSGGDDYTF.

This chain links TRBV5-4 with TRBJ2-7; D gene uncertain. V dropped 2 bases and J dropped 1 base, with 10 bases sitting between them. The length of the CDR3 is 14 residues. Germline V gene sequence: CDR1 SGHNT, CDR2 YYREEE (reference sequence). The CDR3 DNA reads TGTGCCAGCAGCTTTGGCTCATCATCCTACGAGCAGTACTTC. Translated: CASSFGSSSYEQYF.

The count of this clone is one. The V call is TRBV7-8, the J call TRBJ2-3; 7 nucleotides agree with TRBD1. The V gene end was trimmed by 6 bases and the J gene end by 4 bases; junction bases not matched to a gene: 1. Germline values: CDR1 SGHVS, CDR2 FQNEAQ. This CDR3 spans 12 amino acids. CDR3 in amino acids: CASRQGADTQYF. The CDR3 DNA is TGTGCCAGCAGGCAGGGGGCAGATACGCAGTATTTT.

In its sample, this clone was seen once. V gene TRBV3-1 (or the pseudogene TRBV3-2) combines with J gene TRBJ1-6; no clear D gene. Germline V gene lookup returns CDR1 LGHDT and CDR2 YNNKEL (reference sequence). V was cut by 0 bases and J by 7 bases, with 13 bases left in between. CDR3 length: 16 residues. The CDR3 bases are TGTGCCAGCAGCCAAGATCAGTCGGGGAGAAATTCACCCCTCCACTTT. It codes for CASSQDQSGRNSPLHF.

With regard to this clone: Other DNA sequences in the same sample also yield this CDR3. The V gene is TRBV7-9, the J gene TRBJ2-6, with D uncertain. This CDR3 spans 15 amino acids. Germline V gene data show CDR1 as SEHNR and CDR2 as FQNEAQ (reference sequence). The ends were cut back, 6 bases at V and 1 base at J, with 10 bases in the middle. Here the CDR3 DNA reads TGTGCCAGCAGTCGAACAGAATCTGGGGCCAACGTCCTGACTTTC. This sequence encodes CASSRTESGANVLTF.

The chain employs TRBV5-1 and TRBJ2-1; 9 bases are a match to TRBD2. Unmatched junction bases numbered 5, after V lost 7 bases and J lost 0 bases. CDR1 and CDR2 from the germline V gene are SGHRS and YFSETQ. This CDR3 has 15 amino acids. The chain's CDR3 is CASRGTSSSYNEQFF. The CDR3 DNA follows: TGCGCCAGCCGGGGGACTAGCAGCTCCTACAATGAGCAGTTCTTC.

V gene TRBV24-1 combines with J gene TRBJ2-2, with D hard to call. The CDR3 totals 13 residues. Trimming took 8 bases from V and 1 from J, leaving 7 bases between them. Germline lookup yields CDR1 KGHDR and CDR2 SFDVKD. The CDR3, as DNA: TGTGCCACCAATTCGGGGAACACCGGGGAGCTGTTTTTT. It is translated as CATNSGNTGELFF.

As to this clone: Relative to the germline gene, one junction end is altered; a read error may explain this. The V gene is TRBV4-3, the J gene TRBJ1-2, with D maybe TRBD1 (5 bases). This CDR3 has 13 amino acids. The germline V gene encodes CDR1 LGHNA and CDR2 YSLEER. Written as DNA, the CDR3 is TGCGCCAGCAGCCAAGACGGTGGCAGCGGGGCTTCCTTC. It encodes CASSQDGGSGASF.

The rearrangement links TRBV2 to TRBJ2-7; TRBD2 matches at 7 bases. This CDR3 contains 16 residues. V lost 0 bases, J lost 5 bases, and 10 bases stayed unmatched. From germline, CDR1 is SNHLY and CDR2 FYNNEI. In nucleotides, the CDR3 is TGTGCCAGCAGTGAAGCCATTCCAGGGAGGGCTCACGAGCAGTACTTC. Its protein product is CASSEAIPGRAHEQYF.

The chain couples TRBV5-6 to TRBJ1-4; TRBD1 agrees at 7 bases. CDR1 is SGHDT, CDR2 YYEEEE, per germline. CDR3 size: 15 residues. V shed 1 base, J shed 2 bases, and the junction held 2 bases outside the gene matches. CDR3: CASSLTGATNEKLFF. In DNA, the CDR3 is TGTGCCAGCAGCTTGACAGGGGCTACTAATGAAAAACTGTTTTTT.

This chain connects TRBV14 to TRBJ1-3, with TRBD1 matching 8 bases. The V segment lost 3 bases and the J segment 4 bases; nucleotides outside the gene matches: 2. Germline CDR1 and CDR2: SGHDN and FVKESK. The CDR3 length is 14 residues. This CDR3 is CASSQRQGGNTIYF. For the CDR3, the DNA is TGTGCCAGCAGCCAGAGACAGGGGGGAAACACCATATATTTT.

The chain has TRBV21-1 and TRBJ1-3; the table names TRBD1, a call not compared with the DNA. TRBV21-1 is a known pseudogene. This CDR3 spans 13 amino acids. The CDR3 region is CASSKIMGNTIYF. The CDR3 coding sequence is TGTGCCAGCAGCAAAATCATGGGAAACACCATATATTTT.

The genes are TRBV11-3 and TRBJ2-3; 8 bases map to TRBD2. The CDR3 runs 13 residues. V was pared by 5 bases and J by 4 bases, with 2 bases of the junction left unmatched. Germline lookup yields CDR1 SGHNT and CDR2 YENEEA. The CDR3 is CASSPTSADTQYF. Here the CDR3 DNA reads TGTGCCAGCAGCCCGACTAGCGCAGATACGCAGTATTTT.

The chain has TRBV4-1 and TRBJ2-2; TRBD1 matches at 8 bases. CDR3 length: 15 residues. Germline assignment: CDR1 MGHRA and CDR2 YSYEKL. With 2 bases clipped from V and 3 bases from J, the junction kept 2 bases outside the gene matches. The CDR3 loop reads CASSQSTGDTGELFF. In DNA form, the CDR3 reads TGCGCCAGCAGCCAATCGACAGGGGACACCGGGGAGCTGTTTTTT.

This clone is a singleton in its sample. The chain is built from TRBV7-3 and TRBJ1-1, with 11 bases lining up with TRBD1. This CDR3 region has 17 residues. V lost 5 bases to trimming and J lost 4 bases; unmatched junction nucleotides: 12. Germline CDR1 SGHTA, CDR2 FQGTGA. The DNA for the CDR3 is TGTGCCAGCAGCCCCCGGGACAGGGGGAAATGGGCCACTGAAGCTTTCTTT. Amino acids: CASSPRDRGKWATEAFF. Full variable domain (missing parts from reference TRBV7-3 and TRBJ1-1): GAGVSQTPSNKVTEKGKYVELRCDPISGHTALYWYRQSLGQGPEFLIYFQGTGAADDSGLPNDRFFAVRPEGSVSTLKIQRTERGDSAVYLCASSPRDRGKWATEAFFGQGTRLTVV.